This TCR beta chain was recovered during a study of Graves' ophthalmopathy and Graves' hyperthyroidism. Background on the study: Hyperthyroidism was considered stable when no ophthalmopathy appeared within 18 months of follow-up.

Study findings and constraints: The model predicted progression of ophthalmopathy with a sensitivity of 60% to 71%, and its specificity was 72% to 80%.

This clonotype was observed many times. The antigen remains unidentified. RNA served as the template for amplifying TCR beta CDR3 regions. HTBI primers were employed in first-round RT-PCR, then a second-round multiplex PCR followed. TCRdb reprocessed the multiplex PCR reads via MiXCR and lists one record per CDR3 protein. The data show around 1.1 million distinct CDR3 sequences, with about 40% seen just once and over 8.5% held by the top ten. None of the included patients had other autoimmune diseases, uncontrolled infections, pregnancy or lactation, as these led to exclusion. Diagnosis used clinical symptoms, serum thyroxine, TRAb, thyroid ultrasound and orbital computed tomography. With 7 bases removed from V and 4 bases from J, the gap between germline ends came to 17 bases. Per germline, CDR1 SGHTS and CDR2 YDEGEE. The CDR3 totals 14 residues.

The clonotype was recovered from an adult man with Graves' hyperthyroidism. The gene calls are TRBV5-8 and TRBJ2-5, with D possibly matching TRBD2 (5 bases). The sequenced material came from peripheral blood or thyroid tissue (not recorded which). The CDR3 sequence: CASGLAGGTETQYF. CDR3 sequence (DNA): TGTGCCAGCGGGCTAGCAGGCGGTACAGAGACCCAGTACTTC.